This is a list of T cell receptor beta chains from one sample in a study of CD8+ T cells in alopecia areata. Clones were read by immunoSEQ multiplex PCR, and TCRdb kept only the in-frame ones, dropping some. Here the sample spans roughly 180,000 clones, roughly 60% being singletons. The sequences come from CD4+ T cells sorted from blood, collected at week 0. The receptor source for this set is a human donor with alopecia areata. CDR3s include the opening cysteine and the closing phenylalanine or tryptophan. The D gene is left open where the match is weak. Clone size is stated in some rows and not others, as once, few, many or a class when expanded.

D gene | J gene | clone size | V gene | CDR3 DNA | CDR3 protein
NA | TRBJ1-4 | NA | TRBV6-1 | TGTGCCAGCAGCCGACGGACTAATGAAAAACTGTTTTTT | CASSRRTNEKLFF
NA | TRBJ1-1 | NA | TRBV30 | TGTGCCTGGATTGAAAGGGGTACTGAAGCTTTCTTT | CAWIERGTEAFF
TRBD1 | TRBJ2-1 | NA | TRBV4-1 | TGCGCCAGCAGCCCATCTGGACAGGGTGCCTACAATGAGCAGTTCTTC | CASSPSGQGAYNEQFF
TRBD2 | TRBJ2-7 | once | TRBV11-2 | TGTGCCAGCAGCTTAGGGTTAATTTCGGCTAGCGGTGTTTACTCCGAGCAGTACTTC | CASSLGLISASGVYSEQYF
NA | TRBJ2-7 | NA | TRBV20-1 | TGCAGTGCTATCAGGGTAGGGGAGCAGTACTTC | CSAIRVGEQYF
TRBD1 | TRBJ2-7 | NA | TRBV5-6 | TGTGCCAGCAGCTTTAGGACAGGAAACTACGAGCAGTACTTC | CASSFRTGNYEQYF
NA | TRBJ1-3 | NA | TRBV25-1 | TGTGCCAGCAGCTTCTCGAGAGGAAACACCATATATTTT | CASSFSRGNTIYF
NA | TRBJ2-5 | NA | TRBV5-6 | TGTGCCAGCAGCTTAGGACAGCACCAAGAGACCCAGTACTTC | CASSLGQHQETQYF
NA | TRBJ1-6 | NA | TRBV25-1 | TGTGCCAGCAGTGAAGTGTTAAATTCACCCCTCCACTTT | CASSEVLNSPLHF
NA | TRBJ1-1 | few | TRBV27 | TGTGCCAGCGTGGGGTCGGGGAACACTGAAGCTTTCTTT | CASVGSGNTEAFF
NA | TRBJ1-2 | NA | TRBV30 | TGTGCCTGGAGTGGGACATCGGGCTATGGCTACACCTTC | CAWSGTSGYGYTF
NA | TRBJ1-2 | NA | TRBV4-3 | TGCGCCAGCAGCCAAGATGTCGACGGCTTCTACACCTTC | CASSQDVDGFYTF
NA | TRBJ1-1 | NA | TRBV30 | TGTGCCTGGAGTGTACTAAAGGTGGGGAGTGAAGCTTTCTTT | CAWSVLKVGSEAFF
TRBD1 | TRBJ1-1 | NA | TRBV29-1 | TGCAGCGTTCCACAGGGGGCAAGGGGTGAAGCTTTCTTT | CSVPQGARGEAFF
NA | TRBJ1-1 | NA | TRBV30 | TGTGCCTGGATCACGGGAACTGAAGCTTTCTTT | CAWITGTEAFF
NA | TRBJ1-1 | NA | TRBV29-1 | TGCAGCGTTGCGCGGAACACTGAAGCTTTCTTT | CSVARNTEAFF
NA | TRBJ2-3 | NA | TRBV18 | TGTGCCAGCTCACCCCCTACAGATACGCAGTATTTT | CASSPPTDTQYF